Shown below are 17 T cell receptor beta chains from a single sample sequenced in a study of metastatic and nonmetastatic thyroid tumors. No patient had received any treatment before thyroid surgery. TCRdb reprocessed the PCR reads using MiXCR. The sample shows 15,000 to 20,000 clones, under 25% of them seen only once. Sequenced material: adjacent normal tissue. These receptors were obtained from a female donor with papillary thyroid cancer or a benign thyroid nodule (not recorded which). Some clones in this sample may be carry-over from other donors' samples.

The count of this clone is one. J is TRBJ2-7 and V is TRBV27, with 8 bases that match TRBD1. The CDR3 totals 14 residues. CDR1 MNHEY and CDR2 SMNVEV come from the germline V gene (reference sequence). The V segment lost 4 bases and the J segment 3 bases; nucleotides outside the gene matches: 5. CDR3 in amino acids: CASSSPGQVYEQYF. The DNA of the CDR3 is TGTGCCAGCAGTTCGCCGGGACAGGTCTACGAGCAGTACTTC.

The chain recombines TRBV29-1 with TRBJ2-7; 8 positions agree with TRBD1. The CDR3 is 13 amino acids. Germline V lookup: CDR1 SQVTM, CDR2 ANQGSEA. J gave up 5 bases and V 7 bases, and 10 bases lay outside the gene matches. CDR3 sequence reads: CSAALGQGNEQYF. CDR3 coding DNA: TGCAGCGCCGCATTAGGACAGGGCAACGAGCAGTACTTC.

This clone was counted a few times. The junction shows a germline mismatch at one end, possibly a read error. The sample contains more than one DNA sequence encoding this CDR3. The V and J genes are TRBV6-1 and TRBJ2-7; D is perhaps TRBD1 (5 bases). Looked up from germline, CDR1 is MNHNS and CDR2 is SASEGT. The CDR3 runs 13 residues. For the CDR3, the DNA is TGTGCCAGCAGAAGGACAAAGTCCTACGAGCAGTACTTT. Amino acids: CASRRTKSYEQYF.

This clone came up many times. This CDR3 is also generated by other DNA sequences in the sample. The chain is built from TRBV5-1 and TRBJ1-2; weak D call: TRBD1 (6 bases). Germline V gene lookup returns CDR1 SGHRS and CDR2 YFSETQ. V lost 7 bases, J lost 2 bases, and 6 bases lay in between. This CDR3 spans 11 amino acids. The CDR3 coding sequence is TGCGCCAGCGGGACAAACTATGGCTACACCTTC. Its protein is CASGTNYGYTF. The full variable domain, with the rest looked up from reference TRBV5-1 and TRBJ1-2, is KAGVTQTPRYLIKTRGQQVTLSCSPISGHRSVSWYQQTPGQGLQFLFEYFSETQRNKGNFPGRFSGRQFSNSRSEMNVSTLELGDSALYLCASGTNYGYTFGSGTRLTVV.

This clone is labeled as medium-sized. A much larger clone lies one base from this, so it may be a read error. J is TRBJ2-5 and V is TRBV2; perhaps TRBD2 as D (6 bases). The germline CDR1 and CDR2 sequences are SNHLY and FYNNEI. The V end was cut by 7 bases, the J end by 9 bases, with 15 bases between. The CDR3 consists of 12 residues. DNA for the CDR3: TGTGCCAGCACCGCGGGGTGGGAGGCCCAGTACTTC. It is translated as CASTAGWEAQYF.

This clone was seen only a few times. The DNA for the CDR3 is TGCAGTGCCCGGACTAGCGGGAGCACAGATACGCAGTATTTT. This translates into CSARTSGSTDTQYF. The gene calls are TRBV20-1 and TRBJ2-3, with TRBD2 matching over 11 bases. The CDR3 is 14 residues long. V was clipped by 6 bases and J by 0 bases; unmatched bases: 2. Per germline, CDR1 DFQATT and CDR2 SNEGSKA (reference sequence).

The chain is built from TRBV2 and TRBJ2-3, with D unresolved. The CDR3 length is 12 residues. Deletions cut 7 bases from V and 10 bases from J, with 15 bases between. Germline CDR1 reads SNHLY; CDR2 reads FYNNEI. The DNA for the CDR3 is TGTGCCAGCATTATCGGCACTGATCCGCAGTATTTT. Its protein is CASIIGTDPQYF.

In this sample, this clone turned up a few times. J is TRBJ1-6 and V is TRBV10-2; TRBD1 matches at 8 bases. The CDR3 sequence is 13 residues long. Trimming cost V 7 bases and J 10 bases; bases outside gene matches: 6. Looked up from germline, CDR1 is WSHSY and CDR2 is SAAADI. The CDR3 region has the DNA TGCGCCAGCAAGGACAGGGAAGGGTCACCCCTCCACTTT. Amino acids: CASKDREGSPLHF.

The chain joins TRBV5-1 to TRBJ2-5, with 9 bases aligning to TRBD2. Trimming removed 2 bases from V and 2 bases from J; junction bases left unmatched: 1. The CDR3 totals 14 residues. The germline V gene encodes CDR1 SGHRS and CDR2 YFSETQ. CDR3 in DNA: TGCGCCAGCAGCTTTGCGGGAGGGCAAGAGACCCAGTACTTC. Its translation: CASSFAGGQETQYF.

This clone has more than one count but fewer than ten. The chain has TRBV5-5 and TRBJ2-7; D unresolved. Trimming took off 0 bases at V and 3 bases at J, with 13 bases between the two ends. The CDR3 sequence is 15 residues long. In germline, CDR1 is SGHKS, CDR2 YYEKEE (reference sequence). CDR3 residues: CASSLDLSPLYEQYF. DNA for the CDR3: TGTGCCAGCAGCTTGGACTTGTCTCCTCTCTACGAGCAGTACTTC.

As for this clone: Since the CDR3 does not end with the conserved phenylalanine or tryptophan, this likely comes from a read error. V and J are TRBV27 and TRBJ2-1; TRBD2 agrees at 9 bases. This CDR3 has 16 residues. Germline loops: CDR1 MNHEY, CDR2 SMNVEV (reference sequence). The junction had 15 bases not matched to a gene; V was cut back by 7 bases and J by 8 bases. The CDR3 DNA reads TGTGCCAGCAAGACCTCCGGGACTAGCCGGTACTATGAGCAGTTCTGC. Protein: CASKTSGTSRYYEQFC.

The gene calls are TRBV18 and TRBJ1-5; 8 nucleotides match TRBD1. This CDR3 spans 15 amino acids. V dropped 6 bases and J dropped 6; count of bases not matched to a gene: 10. Germline V gene lookup returns CDR1 KGHSH and CDR2 LQKENI. CDR3 region: CASSPDRGRSQPQHF. CDR3 coding DNA: TGTGCCAGCTCGCCAGACAGGGGACGAAGTCAGCCCCAGCATTTT.

This clone was observed a handful of times. The chain uses TRBV19 and TRBJ1-2; D is unresolved. The germline V gene has CDR1 LNHDA and CDR2 SQIVND (reference sequence). The CDR3 is made up of 14 amino acids. Trimming removed 0 bases from V and 8 bases from J, with 13 bases in between. Here the CDR3 DNA reads TGTGCCAGTAGTATAGATATCTGGTCGGAGGGCTACACCTTC. Translating gives CASSIDIWSEGYTF.

This clone occurred a few times. The chain joins TRBV3-1 to TRBJ2-7, with D possibly TRBD2 on 7 matching bases. Trimming removed 5 bases from V and 3 bases from J, with 14 bases in between. The length of the CDR3 is 14 residues. In germline, CDR1 is LGHDT, CDR2 YNNKEL (reference sequence). The chain's CDR3 is CASSTGGRFYEQYF. The CDR3 DNA reads as TGTGCCAGCAGCACGGGGGGCCGATTCTACGAGCAGTACTTC.

This clone appeared a few times. This rearrangement joins TRBV27 to TRBJ2-1; 11 bases are a match to TRBD1. The CDR3 runs 15 residues. Germline values: CDR1 MNHEY, CDR2 SMNVEV (reference sequence). With 6 bases clipped from V and 7 bases from J, the junction kept 8 bases outside the gene matches. CDR3 sequence reads: CASRLGQGGLNEQFF. In DNA form, the CDR3 reads TGTGCCAGCAGACTGGGACAGGGGGGCTTGAATGAGCAGTTCTTC.

This clone appeared many times. V gene TRBV6-5 combines with J gene TRBJ1-1; TRBD1 matches at 8 bases. The ends lost 0 bases at V and 5 bases at J; junction bases unmatched: 5. The CDR3 loop spans 15 amino acids. From germline, CDR1 is MNHEY and CDR2 SVGAGI. Written as DNA, the CDR3 is TGTGCCAGCAGTTACTCGCGGACAGGGAGTACTGAAGCTTTCTTT. Translation: CASSYSRTGSTEAFF.

This clone was counted between two and nine times. The chain recombines TRBV7-2 with TRBJ2-7; 8 bases match TRBD2. The germline V gene has CDR1 SGHTA and CDR2 FQGNSA. The CDR3 sequence is 15 residues long. Unmatched junction bases numbered 11, after V lost 5 bases and J lost 5 bases. The CDR3 loop is CASSPTSGGGNEQYF. In nucleotides, the CDR3 is TGTGCCAGCAGCCCTACTAGCGGAGGCGGGAACGAGCAGTACTTC.